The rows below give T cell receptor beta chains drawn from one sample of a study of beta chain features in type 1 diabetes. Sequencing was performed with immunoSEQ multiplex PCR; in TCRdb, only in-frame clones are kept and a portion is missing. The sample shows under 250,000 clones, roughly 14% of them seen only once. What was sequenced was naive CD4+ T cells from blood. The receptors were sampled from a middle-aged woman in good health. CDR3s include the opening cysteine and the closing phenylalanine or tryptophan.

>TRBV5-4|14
CASSRPGQGYEQYF
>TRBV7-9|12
CASSLGDNEAFF
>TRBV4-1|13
CASSQEARAEAFF
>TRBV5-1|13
CASSLRRAHEQFF
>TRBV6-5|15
CASSYSGQVGQPQHF
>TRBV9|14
CASSVGGGNQPQHF
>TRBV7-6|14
CASSLVPEFSPLHF
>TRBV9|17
CASSARFPGQGTGELFF
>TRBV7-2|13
CASSLDSPYEQYF
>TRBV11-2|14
CASSQDRVAGEQYF
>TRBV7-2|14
CASSLSRGSYEQYF
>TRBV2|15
CASSNGGVSNEKLFF
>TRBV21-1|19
CASSIKSLLAPLGRYEQYF
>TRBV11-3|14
CASSLGRGTYEQYF
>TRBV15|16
CATSRTAGRGQETQYF
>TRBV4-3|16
CASRPTGVVQNTEAFF
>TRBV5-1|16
CASSLSLPATNEKLFF
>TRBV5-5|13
CASSPGVQETQYF
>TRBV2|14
CASSSGTHNEKLFF
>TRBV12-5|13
CASGHRRPTEAFF
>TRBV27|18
CASRTGPQLAGGYNEQFF
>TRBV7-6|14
CASSLVGGGETQYF
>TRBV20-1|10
CSALHNEQFF
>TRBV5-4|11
CASSLADEQYF